The source of this TCR beta chain is a study of tumor-infiltrating lymphocytes in primary liver carcinoma. Study-wide context: Subjects presented with primary liver carcinoma managed by surgical resection. Study conclusions and caveats: Significantly greater top-250-clone fractions characterized tumors relative to blood (p = 0.039). Bulk unsorted material prevented CD4+ and CD8+ repertoire comparison.

Using a constant-region primer together with ProtoScript II reverse transcriptase, TCR beta cDNA was made from around 500 ng of total RNA. Libraries covering TCR beta were generated through three nested multiplex PCR rounds (using a slightly modified ARM-PCR). In the first two PCR rounds, TRBV1-TRBV30 forward primers were paired with a C-beta reverse primer, and each round lasted about 9 cycles. MiXCR, run by TCRdb on the multiplex PCR reads, gives a single entry per CDR3 protein. Of approximately 330,000 distinct CDR3 sequences listed, 65% are singletons. With regard to this clonotype: Antigen unknown. This may be a read error, as it is one base from a much larger clone.

Germline DNA was also extracted, with blood RNA taken from unsorted whole blood. Trimming cost V 4 bases and J 0 bases, with 18 bases left between them. There are 17 residues in the CDR3. Per the germline V gene, CDR1 is ENHRY and CDR2 is SYGVKD. The gene calls are TRBV10-3 and TRBJ1-2; D unclear. Sequencing was carried out using peripheral blood. The receptor comes from a man aged 40-55 years with primary liver carcinoma and hepatitis B virus infection. The chain's CDR3 is CAISAERRLGTNYGYTF. The CDR3 bases are TGTGCCATCAGTGCAGAACGCCGTCTGGGCACTAACTATGGCTACACCTTC.